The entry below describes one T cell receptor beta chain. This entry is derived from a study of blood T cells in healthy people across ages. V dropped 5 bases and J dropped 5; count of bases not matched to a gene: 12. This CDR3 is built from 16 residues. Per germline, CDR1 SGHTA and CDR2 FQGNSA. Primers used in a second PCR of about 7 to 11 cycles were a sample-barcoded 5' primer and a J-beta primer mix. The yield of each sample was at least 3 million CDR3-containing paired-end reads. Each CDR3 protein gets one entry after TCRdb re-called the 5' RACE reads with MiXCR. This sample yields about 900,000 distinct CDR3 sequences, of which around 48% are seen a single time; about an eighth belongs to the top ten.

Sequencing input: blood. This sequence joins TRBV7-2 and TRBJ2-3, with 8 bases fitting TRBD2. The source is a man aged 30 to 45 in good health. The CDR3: CASSNNPGLGVDTQYF. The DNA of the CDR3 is TGTGCCAGCAGCAATAACCCGGGACTAGGGGTAGATACGCAGTATTTT.